This TCR beta chain was profiled in a study of T cell repertoires in cytomegalovirus infection. Background on the study: TCR beta signatures that were public indicated CMV infection and matching HLA type. General observations from the study: CMV carriers having the relevant HLA were flagged by cumulative public TCR beta family frequency. The study found HLA-C-restricted CMV-specific TCR beta clonotypes dominating the ex vivo response.

A few counts support this clonotype. What it binds is not known. Each CDR3 protein gets one entry after TCRdb re-called the reads with MiXCR. The sample records about 150,000 distinct CDR3 sequences, about a quarter being singletons. This clonotype originated in a human donor in good health (CMV status not recorded). Some clones in this sample may be carry-over from other donors' samples. Sequencing was done on a sample of PBMCs.

CDR3 amino acids: CASSLTSGRANEQFF. CDR3 DNA sequence: TGCGCCAGCAGTCTGACTAGCGGGAGGGCCAATGAGCAGTTCTTC. This rearrangement joins TRBV4-1 to TRBJ2-1, with 14 bases aligning to TRBD2. V lost 6 bases to trimming and J lost 6 bases; unmatched junction nucleotides: 4. The CDR3 consists of 15 residues. The germline gives CDR1 MGHRA, CDR2 YSYEKL.